This T cell receptor (beta chain) was captured by sequencing in a study of Graves' ophthalmopathy and Graves' hyperthyroidism. The sample holds many counts of this clonotype. Its target is not known. General observations from the study: In blood appeared most of the expanded thyroid clonotypes whose frequency exceeded 0.001.

The authors amplified TCR beta CDR3 regions, and they did so from RNA transcripts for repertoire sequencing. HTBI-primed first-round RT-PCR preceded second-round multiplex PCR. TCRdb re-called the multiplex PCR reads through MiXCR, storing one row per CDR3 protein. The sample lists about 220,000 distinct CDR3 sequences, roughly 21% seen once, with around 45% in the top ten. Germline V lookup: CDR1 SGDLS, CDR2 YYNGEE. Trimming shortened V by 0 bases and J by 3 bases, and 10 bases separated the two germline ends. The CDR3 is 14 residues long. From fresh peripheral blood, approximately 10 ml in volume, the PBMCs were obtained.

Input material: peripheral blood. The chain links TRBV9 to TRBJ2-7; possibly TRBD2 for D (6 bases). The TCR was taken from a woman in her fifties or sixties with Graves' ophthalmopathy. The CDR3 region is CASSVEVSGYEQYF. CDR3 sequence (DNA): TGTGCCAGCAGCGTAGAGGTTAGCGGCTACGAGCAGTACTTC. Full variable domain (missing parts from reference TRBV9 and TRBJ2-7): DSGVTQTPKHLITATGQRVTLRCSPRSGDLSVYWYQQSLDQGLQFLIQYYNGEERAKGNILERFSAQQFPDLHSELNLSSLELGDSALYFCASSVEVSGYEQYFGPGTRLTVT.